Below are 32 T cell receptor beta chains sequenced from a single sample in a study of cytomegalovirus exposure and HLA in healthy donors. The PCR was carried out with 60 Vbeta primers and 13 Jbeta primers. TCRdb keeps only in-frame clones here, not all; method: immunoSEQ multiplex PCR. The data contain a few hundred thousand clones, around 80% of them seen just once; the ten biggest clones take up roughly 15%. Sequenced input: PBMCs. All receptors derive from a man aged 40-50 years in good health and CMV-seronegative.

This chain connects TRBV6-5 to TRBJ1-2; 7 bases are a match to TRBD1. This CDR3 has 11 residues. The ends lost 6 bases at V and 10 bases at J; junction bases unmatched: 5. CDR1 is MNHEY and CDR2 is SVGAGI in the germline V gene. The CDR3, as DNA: TGTGCCAGCAGCCGGGACAGCCACTACACCTTC. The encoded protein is CASSRDSHYTF.

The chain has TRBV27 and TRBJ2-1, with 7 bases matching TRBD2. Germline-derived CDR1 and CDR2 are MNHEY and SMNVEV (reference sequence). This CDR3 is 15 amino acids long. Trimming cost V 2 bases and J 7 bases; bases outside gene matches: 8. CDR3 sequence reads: CASSLGAGEGNEQFF. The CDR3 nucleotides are TGTGCCAGCAGTTTAGGTGCGGGAGAAGGGAATGAGCAGTTCTTC.

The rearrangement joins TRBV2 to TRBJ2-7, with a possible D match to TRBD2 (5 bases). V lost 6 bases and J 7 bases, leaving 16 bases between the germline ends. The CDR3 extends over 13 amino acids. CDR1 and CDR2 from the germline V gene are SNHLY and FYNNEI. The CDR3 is CASRPLGYSEQYF. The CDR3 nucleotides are TGTGCCAGCAGGCCACTAGGTTACTCAGAGCAGTACTTC.

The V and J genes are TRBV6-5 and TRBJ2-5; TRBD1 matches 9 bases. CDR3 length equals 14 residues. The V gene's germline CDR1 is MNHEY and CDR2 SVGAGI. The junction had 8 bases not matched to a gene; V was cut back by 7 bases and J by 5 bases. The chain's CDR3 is CASTSTGGAETQYF. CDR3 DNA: TGTGCCAGCACCTCAACAGGGGGCGCCGAGACCCAGTACTTC.

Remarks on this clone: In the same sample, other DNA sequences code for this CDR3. This CDR3 reads CAISEQGSNQPQHF. The CDR3 nucleotides are TGTGCCATCAGTGAACAGGGTAGCAATCAGCCCCAGCATTTT. The J gene is TRBJ1-5, the V gene TRBV10-3; D possibly corresponds to TRBD1 (6 bases). V was shortened by 3 bases and J by 0 bases, with 6 bases between the two germline ends. This CDR3 is 14 amino acids long. From germline, CDR1 is ENHRY and CDR2 SYGVKD.

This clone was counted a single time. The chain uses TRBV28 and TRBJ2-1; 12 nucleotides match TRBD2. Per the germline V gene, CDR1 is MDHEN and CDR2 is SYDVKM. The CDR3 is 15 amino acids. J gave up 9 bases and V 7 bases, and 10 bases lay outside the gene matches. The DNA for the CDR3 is TGTGCCAGCACCGCCGGACTAGCGGGGCTTGGTGAGCAGTTCTTC. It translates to CASTAGLAGLGEQFF. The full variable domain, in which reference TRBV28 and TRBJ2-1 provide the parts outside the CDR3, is DVKVTQSSRYLVKRTGEKVFLECVQDMDHENMFWYRQDPGLGLRLIYFSYDVKMKEKGDIPEGYSVSREKKERFSLILESASTNQTSMYLCASTAGLAGLGEQFFGPGTRLTVL.

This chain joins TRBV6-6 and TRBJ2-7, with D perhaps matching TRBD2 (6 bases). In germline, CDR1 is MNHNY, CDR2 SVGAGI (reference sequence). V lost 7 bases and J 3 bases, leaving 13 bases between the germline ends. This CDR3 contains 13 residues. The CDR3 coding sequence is TGTGCCAGCAAGGCTAGGGAGGTCTACGAGCAGTACTTC. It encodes CASKAREVYEQYF.

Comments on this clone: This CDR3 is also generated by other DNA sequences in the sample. CDR3 in amino acids: CASSAGQGEQFF. Written as DNA, the CDR3 is TGTGCCAGCAGCGCCGGACAGGGTGAGCAGTTCTTC. The rearrangement joins TRBV9 to TRBJ2-1; the match to TRBD1 covers 8 bases. This CDR3 region has 12 residues. The V gene end was trimmed by 3 bases and the J gene end by 9 bases; junction bases not matched to a gene: 2. The germline CDR1 and CDR2 sequences are SGDLS and YYNGEE.

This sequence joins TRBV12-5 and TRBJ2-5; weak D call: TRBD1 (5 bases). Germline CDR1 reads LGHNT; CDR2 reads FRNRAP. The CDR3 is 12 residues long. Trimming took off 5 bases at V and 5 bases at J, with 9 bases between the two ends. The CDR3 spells CASGPPGETQYF. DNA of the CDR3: TGTGCTAGTGGTCCCCCAGGGGAGACCCAGTACTTC.

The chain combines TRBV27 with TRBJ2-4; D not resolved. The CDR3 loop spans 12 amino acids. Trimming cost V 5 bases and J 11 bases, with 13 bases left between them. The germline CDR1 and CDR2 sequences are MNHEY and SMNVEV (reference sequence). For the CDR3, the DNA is TGTGCCAGCAGTCCCGATACCGGAGTTCAGTACTTC. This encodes CASSPDTGVQYF.

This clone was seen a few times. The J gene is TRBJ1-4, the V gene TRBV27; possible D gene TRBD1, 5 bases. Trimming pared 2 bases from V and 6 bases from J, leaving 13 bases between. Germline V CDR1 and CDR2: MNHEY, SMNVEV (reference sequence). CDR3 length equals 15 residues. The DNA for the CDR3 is TGTGCCAGCAGTTTAATCGGGAGGGGTGATGAAAAACTGTTTTTT. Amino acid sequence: CASSLIGRGDEKLFF.

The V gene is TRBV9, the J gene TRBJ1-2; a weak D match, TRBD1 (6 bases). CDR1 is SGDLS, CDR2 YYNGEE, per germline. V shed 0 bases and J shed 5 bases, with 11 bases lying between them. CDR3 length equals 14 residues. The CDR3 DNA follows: TGTGCCAGCAGCGTAGGGGGGACACAGTATGGCTACACCTTC. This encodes CASSVGGTQYGYTF.

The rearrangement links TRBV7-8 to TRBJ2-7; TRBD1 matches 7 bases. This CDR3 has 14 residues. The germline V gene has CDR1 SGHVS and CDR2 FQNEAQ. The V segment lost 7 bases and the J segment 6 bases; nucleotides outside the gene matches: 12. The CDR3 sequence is CASNLGQAVAEQYF. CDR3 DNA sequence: TGTGCCAGCAACCTAGGACAGGCTGTGGCCGAGCAGTACTTC.

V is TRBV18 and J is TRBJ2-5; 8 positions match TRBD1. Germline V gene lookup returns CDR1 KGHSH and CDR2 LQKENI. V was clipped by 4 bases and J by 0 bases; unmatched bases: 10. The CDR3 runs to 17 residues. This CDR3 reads CASSHSRQGANQETQYF. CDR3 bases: TGTGCCAGCTCACACTCCCGCCAGGGGGCGAACCAAGAGACCCAGTACTTC.

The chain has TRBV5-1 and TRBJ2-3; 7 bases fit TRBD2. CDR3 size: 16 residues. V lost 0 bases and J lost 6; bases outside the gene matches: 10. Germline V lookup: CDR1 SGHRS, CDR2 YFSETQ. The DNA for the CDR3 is TGCGCCAGCAGCTTGGGGTTAGCGGGCTATCTGGATACGCAGTATTTT. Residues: CASSLGLAGYLDTQYF.

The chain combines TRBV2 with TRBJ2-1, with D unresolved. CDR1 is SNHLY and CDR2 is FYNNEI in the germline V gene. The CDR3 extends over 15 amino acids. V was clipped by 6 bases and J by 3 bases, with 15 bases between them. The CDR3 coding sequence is TGTGCCAGCAGCCAGACACCCCAGTACTACAATGAGCAGTTCTTC. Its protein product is CASSQTPQYYNEQFF.

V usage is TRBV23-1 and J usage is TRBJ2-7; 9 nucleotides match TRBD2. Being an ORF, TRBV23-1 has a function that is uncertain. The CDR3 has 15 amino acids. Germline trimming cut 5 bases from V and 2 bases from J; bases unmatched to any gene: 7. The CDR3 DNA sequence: TGCGCCAGCAGTTTAAGCGGGAGGTTTACCTACGAGCAGTACTTC. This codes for CASSLSGRFTYEQYF.

The CDR3: CASGSEGWAGHQPQHF. Here the CDR3 DNA reads TGTGCTAGTGGTTCTGAGGGTTGGGCGGGACATCAGCCCCAGCATTTT. The chain recombines TRBV12-5 with TRBJ1-5, with D maybe TRBD1 (5 bases). Between the trimmed V and J ends, which lost 4 bases and 5 bases, there was a span of 18 bases. CDR1 is LGHNT, CDR2 FRNRAP, per germline. The CDR3 consists of 16 residues.

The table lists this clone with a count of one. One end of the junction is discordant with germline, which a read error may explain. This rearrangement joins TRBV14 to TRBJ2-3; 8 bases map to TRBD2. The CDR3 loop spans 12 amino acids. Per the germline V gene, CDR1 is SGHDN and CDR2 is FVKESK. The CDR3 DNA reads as TGTGCCAGCAGTCCGGGGGGGGCTAGTAAGAATTTT. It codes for CASSPGGASKNF. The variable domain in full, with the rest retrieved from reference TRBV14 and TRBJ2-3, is EAGVTQFPSHSVIEKGQTVTLRCDPISGHDNLYWYRRVMGKEIKFLLHFVKESKQDESGMPNNRFLAERTGGTYSTLKVQPAELEDSGVYFCASSPGGASKNFGPGTRLTVL.

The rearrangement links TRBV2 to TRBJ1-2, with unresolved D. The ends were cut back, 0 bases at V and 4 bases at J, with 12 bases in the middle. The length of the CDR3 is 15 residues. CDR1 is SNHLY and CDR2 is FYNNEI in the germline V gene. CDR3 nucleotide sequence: TGTGCCAGCAGTGAAGCGTCAACAGACCTCTATGGCTACACCTTC. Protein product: CASSEASTDLYGYTF. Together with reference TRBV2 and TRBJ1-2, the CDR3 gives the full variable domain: EPEVTQTPSHQVTQMGQEVILRCVPISNHLYFYWYRQILGQKVEFLVSFYNNEISEKSEIFDDQFSVERPDGSNFTLKIRSTKLEDSAMYFCASSEASTDLYGYTFGSGTRLTVV.

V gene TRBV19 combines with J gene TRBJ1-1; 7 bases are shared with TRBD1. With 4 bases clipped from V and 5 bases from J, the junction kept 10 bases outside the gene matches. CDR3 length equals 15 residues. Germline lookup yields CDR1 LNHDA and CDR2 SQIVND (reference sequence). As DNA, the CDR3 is TGTGCCAGTAGTACCACTGACAGGGTAGATACTGAAGCTTTCTTT. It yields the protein CASSTTDRVDTEAFF.

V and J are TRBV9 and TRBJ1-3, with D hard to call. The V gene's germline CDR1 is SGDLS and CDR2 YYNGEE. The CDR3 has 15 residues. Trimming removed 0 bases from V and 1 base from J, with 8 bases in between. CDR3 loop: CASSVGPSSGNTIYF. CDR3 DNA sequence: TGTGCCAGCAGCGTAGGGCCATCTTCTGGAAACACCATATATTTT.

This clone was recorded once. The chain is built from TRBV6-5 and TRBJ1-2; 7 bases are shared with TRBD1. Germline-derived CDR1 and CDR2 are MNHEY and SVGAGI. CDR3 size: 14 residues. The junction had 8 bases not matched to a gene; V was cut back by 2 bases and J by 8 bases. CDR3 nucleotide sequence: TGTGCCAGCAGTTACGACAGGGCTCTGTCCGGCTACACCTTC. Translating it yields CASSYDRALSGYTF.

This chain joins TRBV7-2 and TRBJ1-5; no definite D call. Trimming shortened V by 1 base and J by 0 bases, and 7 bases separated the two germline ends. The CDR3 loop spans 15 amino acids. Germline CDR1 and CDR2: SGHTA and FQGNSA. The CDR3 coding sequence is TGTGCCAGCAGCTTAGGAGGATATAGCAATCAGCCCCAGCATTTT. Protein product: CASSLGGYSNQPQHF.

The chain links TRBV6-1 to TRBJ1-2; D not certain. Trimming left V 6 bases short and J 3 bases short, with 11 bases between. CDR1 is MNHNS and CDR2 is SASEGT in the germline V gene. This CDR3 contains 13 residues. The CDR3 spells CASSGPEDYGYTF. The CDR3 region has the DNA TGTGCCAGCAGCGGACCGGAGGACTATGGCTACACCTTC.

The CDR3 loop reads CASSPDYTEAFF. CDR3 bases: TGTGCCAGCAGTCCAGATTACACTGAAGCTTTCTTT. The V call is TRBV27, the J call TRBJ1-1, with D hard to call. Trimming pared 5 bases from V and 3 bases from J, leaving 7 bases between. This CDR3 spans 12 amino acids. CDR1 and CDR2 from the germline V gene are MNHEY and SMNVEV (reference sequence).

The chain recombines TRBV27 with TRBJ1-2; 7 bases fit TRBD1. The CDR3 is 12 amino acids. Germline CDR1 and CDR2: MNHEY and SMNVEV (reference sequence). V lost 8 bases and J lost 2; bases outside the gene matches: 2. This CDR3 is CASLQGNYGYTF. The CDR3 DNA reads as TGTGCCAGCTTACAGGGGAACTATGGCTACACCTTC.

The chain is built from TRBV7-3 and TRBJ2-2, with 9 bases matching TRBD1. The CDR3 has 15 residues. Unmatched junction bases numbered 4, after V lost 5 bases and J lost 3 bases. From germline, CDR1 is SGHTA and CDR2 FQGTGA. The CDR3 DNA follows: TGTGCCAGCAGCCGGACAGGGGAGCACACCGGGGAGCTGTTTTTT. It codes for CASSRTGEHTGELFF.

CDR3 amino acids: CASSLGGVGETQYF. The DNA of the CDR3 is TGTGCCAGCAGCTTGGGCGGAGTGGGAGAGACCCAGTACTTC. The chain joins TRBV5-5 to TRBJ2-5; no firm D call. CDR3 size: 14 residues. The V and J ends lost 0 bases and 4 bases respectively, with 10 bases between them. The germline V gene encodes CDR1 SGHKS and CDR2 YYEKEE (reference sequence).

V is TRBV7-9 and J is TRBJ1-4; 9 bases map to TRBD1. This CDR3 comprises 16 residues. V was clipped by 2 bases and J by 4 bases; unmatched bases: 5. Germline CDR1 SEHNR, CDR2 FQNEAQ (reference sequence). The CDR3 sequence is CASSLTGTGNNEKLFF. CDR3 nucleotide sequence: TGTGCCAGCAGCTTAACCGGGACAGGGAATAATGAAAAACTGTTTTTT. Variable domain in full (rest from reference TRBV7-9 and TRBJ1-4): DTGVSQNPRHKITKRGQNVTFRCDPISEHNRLYWYRQTLGQGPEFLTYFQNEAQLEKSRLLSDRFSAERPKGSFSTLEIQRTEQGDSAMYLCASSLTGTGNNEKLFFGSGTQLSVL.

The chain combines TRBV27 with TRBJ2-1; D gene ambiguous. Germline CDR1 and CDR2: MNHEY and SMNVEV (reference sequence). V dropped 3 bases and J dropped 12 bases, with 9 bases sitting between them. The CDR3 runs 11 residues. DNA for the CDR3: TGTGCCAGCAGTTTCTCCCGGTGGCAGTTCTTC. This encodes CASSFSRWQFF.

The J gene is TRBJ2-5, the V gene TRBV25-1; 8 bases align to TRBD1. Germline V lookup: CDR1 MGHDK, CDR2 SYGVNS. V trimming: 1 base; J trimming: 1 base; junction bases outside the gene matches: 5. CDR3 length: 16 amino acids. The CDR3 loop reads CASSESGTGTQETQYF. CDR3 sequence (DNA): TGTGCCAGCAGTGAATCCGGGACAGGAACCCAAGAGACCCAGTACTTC.